This T cell receptor (beta chain) derives from a study of T cell responses to AZD1222 COVID-19 vaccine. Findings and limits, study-wide: Spike was spanned by vaccine-associated CD4 TCRs, with dominance at 160-218 and 743-854. Breadth and depth of Spike-specific TCRs rose after two AZD1222 doses. It should be noted that donors were predominantly white British and more often female, and clonal diversity was possibly underestimated. Repertoires were sampled only after the peak T cell response.

Per the germline V gene, CDR1 is LNHDA and CDR2 is SQIVND (reference sequence). Trimming pared 8 bases from V and 0 bases from J, leaving 10 bases between. This CDR3 is 13 amino acids long. The table came from immunoSEQ multiplex PCR; TCRdb's copy has only in-frame clones and leaves some out. The sample shows 60,000 to 75,000 clones, about 80% of them seen only once. Concerning this clone: Antigen specificity is unknown.

V usage is TRBV19 and J usage is TRBJ1-1; possible D gene TRBD1, 6 bases. This specimen consisted of peripheral blood, obtained 28 days after the second AZD1222 dose. The clonotype was recovered from an adult who received the AZD1222 COVID-19 vaccine. The CDR3 reads CASGNRVNTEAFF. The CDR3 DNA sequence: TGTGCCAGTGGTAACAGGGTGAACACTGAAGCTTTCTTT.